This T cell receptor (beta chain) comes out of a study of blood T cell repertoires in COVID-19. Germline assignment: CDR1 LGHDT and CDR2 YNNKEL (reference sequence). Trimming took off 0 bases at V and 3 bases at J, with 11 bases between the two ends. This CDR3 comprises 15 residues. This clone was observed a single time. Authors' methods: Reference gene primer amplification in the assay estimated nucleated cell counts. This table comes from immunoSEQ multiplex PCR, and its TCRdb copy is limited to in-frame clones, with some not included. Clonal size and the V and J genes are those of that table, whereas D and trimming came from the DNA. In the table there are roughly 110,000 clones, about 89% of which are singletons.

V and J are TRBV3-1 (or the pseudogene TRBV3-2) and TRBJ1-2; tentatively, D is TRBD1 (5 bases). The specimen was peripheral blood. The receptor comes from a human donor with acute or convalescent COVID-19. The donor label of this sample is uncertain. The CDR3 nucleotides read TGTGCCAGCAGCCAAGACGGAGGGACGTACTATGGCTACACCTTC. Its translation is CASSQDGGTYYGYTF.